This T cell receptor beta chain originates from a study of shared clonotypes between healthy human individuals. Study conclusions and caveats: Since donors were few, the genetic and exposure-history diversity represented was limited.

Every one of the donors was a Caucasian adult that lived in Nashville, Tennessee. About this clone: Its antigen is still unknown.

Per the study methods: Junction-only sequences produced by ImmunoSEQ had no quality scores, so filtering differed. Produced via immunoSEQ multiplex PCR; TCRdb's table is partial and in-frame only. V, J and clone size derive from that table, while D and trimming were established from the DNA sequence. The sample carries about 460,000 clones, 70% to 80% recorded once. The sample was PBMCs. The origin of this receptor is a woman aged 40 to 50 in good health. Some clones in this sample may be carry-over from other donors' samples.

The chain's CDR3 is CASSARKTGPNTEAFF. CDR3 in DNA: TGTGCCAGCAGCGCCAGAAAGACAGGACCAAACACTGAAGCTTTCTTT. The V and J genes are TRBV11-2 and TRBJ1-1, with D possibly TRBD1 on 6 matching bases. V lost 5 bases and J lost 2, with 18 bases in between. The CDR3 is 16 amino acids. Germline assignment: CDR1 SGHAT and CDR2 FQNNGV.